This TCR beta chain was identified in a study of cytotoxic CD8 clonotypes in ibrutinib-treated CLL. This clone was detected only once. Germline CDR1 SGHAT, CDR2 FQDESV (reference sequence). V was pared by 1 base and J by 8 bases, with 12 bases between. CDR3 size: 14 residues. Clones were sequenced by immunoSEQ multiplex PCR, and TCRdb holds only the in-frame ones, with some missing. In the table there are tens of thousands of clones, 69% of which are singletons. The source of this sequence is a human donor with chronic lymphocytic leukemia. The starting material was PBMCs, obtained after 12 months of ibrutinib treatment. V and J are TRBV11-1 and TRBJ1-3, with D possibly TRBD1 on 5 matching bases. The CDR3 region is CASSLGRGRDTIYF. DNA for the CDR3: TGTGCCAGCAGCTTAGGGAGGGGTCGGGACACCATATATTTT.